These 20 T cell receptor beta chains share one sample of origin, sequenced in a study of blood T cell repertoires in COVID-19. Measured with immunoSEQ multiplex PCR; TCRdb has only the in-frame clones, and not every one. The data show 25,000 to 30,000 clones, around 90% seen once. Sequenced input: peripheral blood. These receptors were obtained from a human donor in a cohort sampled during active COVID-19.

V is TRBV24-1 and J is TRBJ2-1; D is perhaps TRBD2 (6 bases). V was shortened by 5 bases and J by 7 bases, with 14 bases between the two germline ends. Germline CDR1 and CDR2: KGHDR and SFDVKD. The CDR3 extends over 14 amino acids. CDR3 DNA: TGTGCCACCAGTGGCGGAGGGCCTAGGAATGAGCAGTTCTTC. As protein: CATSGGGPRNEQFF.

The chain is built from TRBV7-6 and TRBJ2-7; 13 bases are shared with TRBD2. Trimming took 4 bases from V and 4 from J; bases not matched to a gene: 4. Looked up from germline, CDR1 is SGHVS and CDR2 is FNYEAQ. The CDR3 runs to 15 residues. As DNA, the CDR3 is TGTGCCAGCAGCTCCGGACTAGCGGGAGTATACGAGCAGTACTTC. Protein product: CASSSGLAGVYEQYF.

The rearrangement links TRBV6-6 to TRBJ2-1, with D uncertain. CDR1 is MNHNY, CDR2 SVGAGI, per germline (reference sequence). The CDR3 length is 14 residues. Trimming stripped 2 bases from V and 5 bases from J, with 10 bases between. This CDR3 is CASSYGQDNNEQFF. CDR3 DNA: TGTGCCAGCAGTTACGGCCAGGATAACAATGAGCAGTTCTTC.

The chain carries TRBV7-3 and TRBJ2-2, with D tentatively TRBD1 (6 bases). Trimming shortened V by 5 bases and J by 5 bases, and 15 bases separated the two germline ends. Germline CDR1 and CDR2: SGHTA and FQGTGA. The CDR3 has 15 residues. The CDR3 loop is CASSPRQRGTGELFF. The CDR3 DNA is TGTGCCAGCAGCCCCCGACAGAGGGGGACCGGGGAGCTGTTTTTT. The complete variable domain, with remaining parts taken from reference TRBV7-3 and TRBJ2-2, reads GAGVSQTPSNKVTEKGKYVELRCDPISGHTALYWYRQSLGQGPEFLIYFQGTGAADDSGLPNDRFFAVRPEGSVSTLKIQRTERGDSAVYLCASSPRQRGTGELFFGEGSRLTVL.

The chain uses TRBV7-2 and TRBJ2-5, with TRBD2 matching over 10 bases. The germline V gene encodes CDR1 SGHTA and CDR2 FQGNSA. The CDR3 covers 14 residues. The V gene end was trimmed by 6 bases and the J gene end by 5 bases; junction bases not matched to a gene: 6. The CDR3 is CASSPGTSEETQYF. Written as DNA, the CDR3 is TGTGCCAGCAGTCCCGGGACTAGCGAGGAGACCCAGTACTTC.

This chain connects TRBV19 to TRBJ1-2; the match to TRBD1 covers 7 bases. CDR3 size: 16 residues. Germline lookup yields CDR1 LNHDA and CDR2 SQIVND (reference sequence). Trimming at V came to 4 bases and at J to 4 bases, leaving 12 bases not matched to a gene. The CDR3 nucleotides read TGTGCCAGTAGTAGAATTACCGGGACAGATCCCTATGGCTACACCTTC. This codes for CASSRITGTDPYGYTF.

CDR3 region: CASSFEGVPWYEQYF. The CDR3 DNA sequence: TGTGCCAGCAGTTTCGAGGGCGTGCCCTGGTACGAGCAGTACTTC. The gene calls are TRBV6-2 or TRBV6-3 and TRBJ2-7; TRBD2 might be the D (5 bases). Trimming shortened V by 4 bases and J by 4 bases, and 17 bases separated the two germline ends. CDR3 size: 15 residues. The germline CDR1 and CDR2 sequences are MNHEY and SVGEGT.

The count of this clone is one. J is TRBJ2-7 and V is TRBV7-8; the match to TRBD1 covers 8 bases. The CDR3 contains 16 residues. The V gene end was trimmed by 5 bases and the J gene end by 0 bases; junction bases not matched to a gene: 9. Germline CDR1 reads SGHVS; CDR2 reads FQNEAQ. The CDR3 coding sequence is TGTGCCAGCAGCGCTTCCGGACAGGGAAGCTCCTACGAGCAGTACTTC. Its protein is CASSASGQGSSYEQYF.

This rearrangement joins TRBV18 to TRBJ2-5; either TRBD1 or TRBD2 may supply D (10 bases each). There are 18 residues in the CDR3. Between the trimmed V and J ends, which lost 6 bases and 4 bases, there was a span of 27 bases. In germline, CDR1 is KGHSH, CDR2 LQKENI. The CDR3 bases are TGTGCCAGCTCCCCGGGACAGGGGTCTTGGACTAGCGGAGAGACCCAGTACTTC. Translated: CASSPGQGSWTSGETQYF.

The chain has TRBV5-1 and TRBJ1-1, with a tentative D call TRBD1 (6 bases). The CDR3 spans 15 residues. The V gene lost 4 bases and the J gene lost 5 bases, with 18 bases spanning the gap. The germline CDR1 and CDR2 sequences are SGHRS and YFSETQ. CDR3 residues: CASSAFRGIGTEAFF. The CDR3 DNA sequence: TGCGCCAGCAGCGCCTTCAGGGGAATAGGAACTGAAGCTTTCTTT.

This clone has just a few counts. The rearrangement joins TRBV5-6 to TRBJ2-7, with 8 bases lining up with TRBD1. V was pared by 3 bases and J by 3 bases, with 8 bases of the junction left unmatched. Per the germline V gene, CDR1 is SGHDT and CDR2 is YYEEEE. CDR3 size: 15 residues. The CDR3 here is CASSSPRTGFYEQYF. CDR3 coding DNA: TGTGCCAGCAGCTCGCCCAGGACAGGGTTCTACGAGCAGTACTTC.

CDR3 nucleotides: TGTGCCAGCAGCTCTCCGAGGGCTAGCGGGGGAGCTTCCTACAATGAGCAGTTCTTC. This sequence encodes CASSSPRASGGASYNEQFF. The gene calls are TRBV7-2 and TRBJ2-1; 10 bases agree with TRBD2. The CDR3 length is 19 residues. Germline CDR1 is SGHTA and CDR2 is FQGNSA. Trimming cost V 4 bases and J 1 base; bases outside gene matches: 13.

Of note for this clone: A junction boundary mismatches the germline segment, possibly from a read error. J is TRBJ2-1 and V is TRBV18; D is unresolved. Germline assignment: CDR1 KGHSH and CDR2 LQKENI. The CDR3 spans 12 residues. The CDR3 sequence: CASSAPSGEQFF. CDR3 sequence (DNA): TGTGCCAGCTCAGCACCCTCCGGTGAGCAGTTCTTC.

The chain employs TRBV25-1 and TRBJ1-4, with 11 bases identical to TRBD1. Germline V gene lookup returns CDR1 MGHDK and CDR2 SYGVNS. Trimming removed 2 bases from V and 8 bases from J; junction bases left unmatched: 4. This CDR3 is built from 15 residues. The CDR3 protein is CASSEGQGAWEKLFF. In DNA form, the CDR3 reads TGTGCCAGCAGTGAAGGACAGGGGGCTTGGGAAAAACTGTTTTTT.

This chain connects TRBV6-4 to TRBJ2-7; 12 bases map to TRBD2. The ends lost 9 bases at V and 4 bases at J; junction bases unmatched: 7. CDR3 size: 14 residues. Germline CDR1 and CDR2: MRHNA and SNTAGT. The CDR3 DNA sequence: TGTGCCAGACCGACTAGCGGGAGTTTTTACGAGCAGTACTTC. Protein product: CARPTSGSFYEQYF.

The V gene is TRBV10-1, the J gene TRBJ2-1; the D gene is possibly TRBD1 (6 bases). The CDR3 runs 13 residues. In germline, CDR1 is WNHNN, CDR2 SYGVQD (reference sequence). Trimming removed 6 bases at V and 4 bases at J, with 10 bases between. CDR3 nucleotides: TGCGCCAGCAGCCCCCAGGGGTACAATGAGCAGTTCTTC. The encoded protein is CASSPQGYNEQFF.

The genes are TRBV10-1 and TRBJ2-1; D may be TRBD2 (5 bases). CDR1 is WNHNN and CDR2 is SYGVQD in the germline V gene (reference sequence). Deletions cut 9 bases from V and 5 bases from J, with 14 bases between. CDR3 length: 13 residues. CDR3 in amino acids: CASSTSGNNEQFF. The CDR3 nucleotides are TGCGCCAGTAGTACCAGCGGAAACAATGAGCAGTTCTTC.

DNA of the CDR3: TGTGCCAGCAGCCAAGGACAGGGGGCGATCGGGGAGCTGTTTTTT. This sequence encodes CASSQGQGAIGELFF. The J gene is TRBJ2-2, the V gene TRBV4-2, with TRBD1 identical over 10 bases. This CDR3 comprises 15 residues. V shed 1 base, J shed 7 bases, and the junction held 3 bases outside the gene matches. Per germline, CDR1 LGHNA and CDR2 YNFKEQ.

The rearrangement joins TRBV19 to TRBJ2-1; 7 bases agree with TRBD1. This CDR3 is 16 amino acids long. J was trimmed by 7 bases and V by 6 bases; bases with no gene match: 15. Germline CDR1 and CDR2: LNHDA and SQIVND (reference sequence). The CDR3 nucleotides read TGTGCCAGTAGCATGCCTACCGGCAGGGGGAGAAATGAGCAGTTCTTC. It yields the protein CASSMPTGRGRNEQFF.

The chain joins TRBV11-2 to TRBJ1-1, with unresolved D. CDR1 and CDR2 from the germline V gene are SGHAT and FQNNGV. The CDR3 is made up of 16 amino acids. Trimming shortened V by 0 bases and J by 0 bases, and 11 bases separated the two germline ends. CDR3 sequence (DNA): TGTGCCAGCAGCTTAGATCGGGGTAGTATGAACACTGAAGCTTTCTTT. It yields the protein CASSLDRGSMNTEAFF. Full variable domain (missing parts from reference TRBV11-2 and TRBJ1-1): EAGVAQSPRYKIIEKRQSVAFWCNPISGHATLYWYQQILGQGPKLLIQFQNNGVVDDSQLPKDRFSAERLKGVDSTLKIQPAKLEDSAVYLCASSLDRGSMNTEAFFGQGTRLTVV.